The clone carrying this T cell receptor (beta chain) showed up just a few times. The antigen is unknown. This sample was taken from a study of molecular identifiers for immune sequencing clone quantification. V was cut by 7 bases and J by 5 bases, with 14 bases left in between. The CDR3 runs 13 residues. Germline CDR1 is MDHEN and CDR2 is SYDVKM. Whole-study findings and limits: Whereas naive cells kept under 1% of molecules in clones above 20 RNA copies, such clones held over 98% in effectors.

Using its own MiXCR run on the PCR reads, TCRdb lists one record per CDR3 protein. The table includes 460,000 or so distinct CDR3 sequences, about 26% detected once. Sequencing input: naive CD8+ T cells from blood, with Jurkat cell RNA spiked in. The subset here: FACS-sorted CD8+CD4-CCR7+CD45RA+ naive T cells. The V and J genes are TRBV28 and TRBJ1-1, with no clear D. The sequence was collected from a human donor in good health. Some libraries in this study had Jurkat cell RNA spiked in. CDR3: CASTFHPGTEAFF. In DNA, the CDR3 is TGTGCCAGCACTTTCCATCCGGGGACTGAAGCTTTCTTT.